This entry features one T cell receptor beta chain sequence. The antigen is undetermined. Profiling relied on immunoSEQ multiplex PCR, and the TCRdb table lists in-frame clones only, not all of them. Of 4,000 to 5,000 clones listed, about 76% are singletons. The entry originates in a study of PD-1 blockade in classical Hodgkin lymphoma. With no exception, relapse followed autologous stem cell transplantation in all patients, and brentuximab vedotin exposure varied. Complete response, partial response or progressive disease was each patient's best response. Notes on the study in general: Newly diagnosed and completely responding patients shared comparable baseline diversity. No one has yet defined what causes the repertoire differences, which may be disease activity or prior therapy.

The length of the CDR3 is 11 residues. With 3 bases removed from V and 2 bases from J, the gap between germline ends came to 1 base. Germline V lookup: CDR1 LNHDA, CDR2 SQIVND (reference sequence). V is TRBV19 and J is TRBJ1-2; D remains unclear. The TCR was taken from a human donor with classical Hodgkin lymphoma. The material was peripheral blood mononuclear cells (PBMCs), obtained at baseline. The CDR3, as DNA: TGTGCCAGTAGTATCAACTATGGCTACACCTTC. The encoded protein is CASSINYGYTF.